This T cell receptor beta chain is from a study of T cells in localized non-small cell lung cancer. CDR1 MNHEY and CDR2 SVGAGI come from the germline V gene. This CDR3 has 15 amino acids. V lost 4 bases, J lost 6 bases, and 15 bases lay in between. The data were produced by immunoSEQ multiplex PCR, yet TCRdb's version contains in-frame clones alone and is incomplete. The sample carries about 35,000 clones, 82% recorded once. Sequences were derived from peripheral blood, sampled before any cancer treatment. V and J are TRBV6-5 and TRBJ2-2, with D perhaps matching TRBD2 (6 bases). The TCR was taken from an older male donor with stage III squamous cell lung carcinoma. The CDR3, as DNA: TGTGCCAGCAGTTCCCTTACGGGAGTTGCCGGGGAGCTGTTTTTT. This gives the protein CASSSLTGVAGELFF.